This T cell receptor (beta chain) came from a study of T-cell reconstitution after alpha-beta-depleted transplantation in children. Study-level points and caveats: A year had passed since transplant, and T-cell counts and diversity by then came mostly from newly produced T cells. Where alpha-beta T cells came from about two months after transplant was reportedly several hundred expanded graft clones. Certain patients had high TCRbeta diversity at day 60, and it came from recipient T cells and thymic progenitors that survived.

This clonotype was seen ten or more times. Its antigen is as yet unknown. Library preparation (for TCRbeta) was performed with unique molecular identifiers. One entry per CDR3 protein results from TCRdb running MiXCR on the PCR reads. The sample includes about 580,000 distinct CDR3 sequences, about 23% of them seen just once. The receptor's source is a boy under two years old who had a stem cell transplant for acute myeloid leukemia, so the T cells may come from the graft donor. This sample comprised PBMCs, mostly from graft donor cells, obtained 360 days after TCRalphabeta/CD19-depleted stem cell transplant.

The CDR3 here is CASTERQGATEAFF. The CDR3 bases are TGTGCCAGCACAGAGAGGCAGGGGGCGACTGAAGCTTTCTTT. The chain employs TRBV6-5 and TRBJ1-1, with 8 bases lining up with TRBD1. Trimming cost V 7 bases and J 5 bases; bases outside gene matches: 9. The CDR3 extends over 14 amino acids. CDR1 MNHEY and CDR2 SVGAGI come from the germline V gene.